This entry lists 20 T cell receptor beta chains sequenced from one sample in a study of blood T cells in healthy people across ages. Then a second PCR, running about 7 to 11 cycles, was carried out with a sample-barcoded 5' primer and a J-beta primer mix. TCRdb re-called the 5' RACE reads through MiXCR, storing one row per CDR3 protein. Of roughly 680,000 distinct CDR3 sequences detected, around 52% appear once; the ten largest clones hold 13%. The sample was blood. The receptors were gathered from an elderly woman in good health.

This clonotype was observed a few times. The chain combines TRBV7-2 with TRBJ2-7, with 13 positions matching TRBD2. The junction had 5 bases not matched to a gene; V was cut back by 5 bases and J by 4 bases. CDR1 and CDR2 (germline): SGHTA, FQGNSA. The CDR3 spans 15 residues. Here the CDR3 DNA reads TGTGCCAGCAGCATAGGGACTAGCGGGGTTTACGAGCAGTACTTC. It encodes CASSIGTSGVYEQYF.

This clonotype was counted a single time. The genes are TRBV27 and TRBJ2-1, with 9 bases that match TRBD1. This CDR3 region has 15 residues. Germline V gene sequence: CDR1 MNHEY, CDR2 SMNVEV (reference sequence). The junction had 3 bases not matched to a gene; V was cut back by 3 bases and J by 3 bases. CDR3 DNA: TGTGCCAGCAGTTTTCGGACAGGGGACTACAATGAGCAGTTCTTC. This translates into CASSFRTGDYNEQFF.

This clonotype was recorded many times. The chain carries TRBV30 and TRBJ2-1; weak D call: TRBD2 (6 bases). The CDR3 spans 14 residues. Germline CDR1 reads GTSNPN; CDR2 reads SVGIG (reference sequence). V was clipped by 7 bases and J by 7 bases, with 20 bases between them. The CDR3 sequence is CAFSTSFHGNEQFF. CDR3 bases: TGTGCCTTTAGTACTAGCTTTCACGGGAATGAGCAGTTCTTC. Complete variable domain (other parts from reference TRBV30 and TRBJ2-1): SQTIHQWPATLVQPVGSPLSLECTVEGTSNPNLYWYRQAAGRGLQLLFYSVGIGQISSEVPQNLSASRPQDRQFILSSKKLLLSDSGFYLCAFSTSFHGNEQFFGPGTRLTVL.

CDR3 residues: CSVEPSDSSYEQYF. The CDR3 nucleotides read TGCAGCGTTGAACCCTCAGACAGCTCCTACGAGCAGTACTTC. The chain uses TRBV29-1 and TRBJ2-7; D perhaps matches TRBD1 (5 bases). This CDR3 region has 14 residues. Trimming shortened V by 2 bases and J by 0 bases, and 11 bases separated the two germline ends. CDR1 and CDR2 (germline): SQVTM, ANQGSEA.

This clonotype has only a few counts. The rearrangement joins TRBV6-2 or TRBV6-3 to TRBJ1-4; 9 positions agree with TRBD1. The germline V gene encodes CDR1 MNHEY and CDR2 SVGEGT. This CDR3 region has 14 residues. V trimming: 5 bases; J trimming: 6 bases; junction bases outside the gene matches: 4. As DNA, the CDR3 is TGTGCCAGCAGTGACCGACAGGGGGATGAAAAACTGTTTTTT. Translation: CASSDRQGDEKLFF.

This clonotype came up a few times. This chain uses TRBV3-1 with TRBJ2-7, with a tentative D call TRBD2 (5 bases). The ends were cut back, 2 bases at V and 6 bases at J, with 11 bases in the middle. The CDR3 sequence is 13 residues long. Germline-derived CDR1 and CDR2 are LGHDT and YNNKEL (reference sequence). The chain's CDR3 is CASSQSSEGEQYF. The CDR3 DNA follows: TGTGCCAGCAGCCAATCTTCCGAGGGCGAGCAGTACTTC.

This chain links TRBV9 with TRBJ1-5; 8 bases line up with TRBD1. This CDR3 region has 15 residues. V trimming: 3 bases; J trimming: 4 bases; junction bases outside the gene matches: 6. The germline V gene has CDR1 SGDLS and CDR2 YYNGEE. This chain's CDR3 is CASSAGQGYNQPQHF. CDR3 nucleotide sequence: TGTGCCAGCAGCGCAGGACAGGGTTATAATCAGCCCCAGCATTTT. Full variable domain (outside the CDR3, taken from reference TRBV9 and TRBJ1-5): DSGVTQTPKHLITATGQRVTLRCSPRSGDLSVYWYQQSLDQGLQFLIQYYNGEERAKGNILERFSAQQFPDLHSELNLSSLELGDSALYFCASSAGQGYNQPQHFGDGTRLSIL.

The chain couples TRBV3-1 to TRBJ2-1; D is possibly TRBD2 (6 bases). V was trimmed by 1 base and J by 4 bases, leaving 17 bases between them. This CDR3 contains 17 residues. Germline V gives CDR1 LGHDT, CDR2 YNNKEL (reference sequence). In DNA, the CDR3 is TGTGCCAGCAGCCAAGTGGACGGCGGGATCAAGTACAATGAGCAGTTCTTC. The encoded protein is CASSQVDGGIKYNEQFF.

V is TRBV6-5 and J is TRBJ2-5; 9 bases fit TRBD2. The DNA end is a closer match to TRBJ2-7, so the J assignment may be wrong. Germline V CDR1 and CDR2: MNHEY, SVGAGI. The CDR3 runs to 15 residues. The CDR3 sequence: CASRSSGTSMHEQYF. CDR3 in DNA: TGTGCCAGCCGATCCTCCGGGACTAGCATGCACGAGCAGTACTTC.

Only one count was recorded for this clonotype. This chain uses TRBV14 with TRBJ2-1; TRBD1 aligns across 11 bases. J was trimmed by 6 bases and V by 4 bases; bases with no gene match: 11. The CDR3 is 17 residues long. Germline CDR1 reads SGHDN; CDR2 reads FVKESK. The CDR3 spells CASSLRTGGRWGNEQFF. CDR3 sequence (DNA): TGTGCCAGCAGCCTAAGGACAGGGGGCCGGTGGGGCAATGAGCAGTTCTTC.

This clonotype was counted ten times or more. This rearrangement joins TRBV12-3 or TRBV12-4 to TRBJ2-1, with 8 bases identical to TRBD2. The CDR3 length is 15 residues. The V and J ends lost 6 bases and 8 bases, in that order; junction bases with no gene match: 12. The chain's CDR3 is CASSALSGSRDEQFF. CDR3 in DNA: TGTGCCAGCAGCGCTCTGAGCGGGAGTCGGGATGAGCAGTTCTTC.

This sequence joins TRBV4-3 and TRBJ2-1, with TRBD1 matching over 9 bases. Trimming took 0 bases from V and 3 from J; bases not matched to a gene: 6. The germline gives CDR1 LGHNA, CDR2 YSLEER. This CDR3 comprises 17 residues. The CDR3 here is CASSQELGQGYYNEQFF. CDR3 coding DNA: TGCGCCAGCAGCCAAGAACTGGGACAGGGTTACTACAATGAGCAGTTCTTC.

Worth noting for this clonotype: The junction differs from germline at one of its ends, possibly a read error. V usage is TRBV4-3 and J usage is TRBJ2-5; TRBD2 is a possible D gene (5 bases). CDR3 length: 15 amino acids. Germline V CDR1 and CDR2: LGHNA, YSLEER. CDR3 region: CASSPQPGTQGTQYF. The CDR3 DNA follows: TGCGCCAGCAGCCCTCAACCGGGAACCCAAGGGACCCAGTACTTC.

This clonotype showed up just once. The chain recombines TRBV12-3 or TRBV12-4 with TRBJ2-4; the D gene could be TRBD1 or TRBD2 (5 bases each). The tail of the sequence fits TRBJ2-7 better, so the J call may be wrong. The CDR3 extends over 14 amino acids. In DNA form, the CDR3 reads TGTGCCAGCAGACCCCGGGACCACCGCTACGAGCAGTACTTC. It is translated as CASRPRDHRYEQYF.

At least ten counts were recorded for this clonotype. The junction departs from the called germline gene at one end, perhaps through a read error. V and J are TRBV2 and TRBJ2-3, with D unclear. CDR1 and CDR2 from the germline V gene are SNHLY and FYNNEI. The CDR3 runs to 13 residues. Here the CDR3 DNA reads TGCGCCAGCAGTGAGGCAGGCACAGATACGCAGTATTTT. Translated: CASSEAGTDTQYF.

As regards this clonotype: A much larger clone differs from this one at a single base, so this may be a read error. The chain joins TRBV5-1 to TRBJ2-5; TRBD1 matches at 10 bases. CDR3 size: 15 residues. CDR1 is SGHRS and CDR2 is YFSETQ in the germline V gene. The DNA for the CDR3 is TGCGCCGGCAGTTCCGGGACAGGGGTTTGGGAGACCCAGTACTTC. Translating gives CAGSSGTGVWETQYF.

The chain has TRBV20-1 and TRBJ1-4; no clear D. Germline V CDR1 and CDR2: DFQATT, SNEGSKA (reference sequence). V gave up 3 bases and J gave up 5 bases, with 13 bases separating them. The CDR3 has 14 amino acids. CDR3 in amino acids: CSASRDAVNEKLFF. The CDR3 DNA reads TGCAGTGCTAGCCGGGATGCCGTAAATGAAAAACTGTTTTTT.

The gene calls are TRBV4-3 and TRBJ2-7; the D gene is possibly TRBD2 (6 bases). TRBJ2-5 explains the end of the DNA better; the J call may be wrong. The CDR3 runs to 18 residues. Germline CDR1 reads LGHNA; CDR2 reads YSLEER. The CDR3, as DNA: TGCGCCAGCAGCCAATTCGTCAGCGGACTAACGACTCAAGAGACCCAGTACTTC. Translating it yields CASSQFVSGLTTQETQYF.

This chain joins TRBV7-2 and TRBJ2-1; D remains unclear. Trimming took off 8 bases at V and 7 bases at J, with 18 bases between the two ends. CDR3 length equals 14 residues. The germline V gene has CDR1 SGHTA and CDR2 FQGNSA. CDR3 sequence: CASLWLGTANEQFF. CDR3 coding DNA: TGTGCCAGCCTTTGGCTCGGAACCGCGAATGAGCAGTTCTTC.

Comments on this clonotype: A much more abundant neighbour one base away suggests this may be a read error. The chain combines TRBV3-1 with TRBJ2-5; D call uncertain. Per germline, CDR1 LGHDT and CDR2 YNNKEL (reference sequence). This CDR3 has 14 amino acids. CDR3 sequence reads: CTSSLRSDTQTQYF. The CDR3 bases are TGTACCAGCAGCCTCCGATCCGATACTCAGACCCAGTACTTC.